Listed here are 21 T cell receptor beta chains from one sample, sequenced in a study of PD-1 blockade in classical Hodgkin lymphoma (dated by TCRdb to 2020 to 2022). Library preparation employed the immunoSEQ multiplex PCR assay. TCRdb re-hosts the immuneACCESS table, in-frame sequences only. Its copies lack some clones; in the studies checked, an unresolved V gene accounts for under half of them, and the cause for the rest is not known. The sample records fewer than 90,000 clones, nearly 95% of which are singletons. The ten largest clones add up to more than 2% of the sample. What this sample's time point label stands for: newly diagnosed, previously untreated cHL patient sample. Sample: peripheral blood mononuclear cells (PBMCs). Receptors were obtained from a human donor with classical Hodgkin lymphoma.

J is TRBJ1-2 and V is TRBV4-2; TRBD1 matches at 8 bases. Trimming removed 4 bases from V and 4 bases from J; junction bases left unmatched: 8. In germline, CDR1 is LGHNA, CDR2 YNFKEQ. The CDR3 runs 15 residues. The chain's CDR3 is CASSPDREVPYGYTF. As DNA, the CDR3 is TGTGCCAGCAGCCCGGACAGGGAAGTCCCCTATGGCTACACCTTC.

CDR3 sequence reads: CASSIVPGEGTEAFF. DNA for the CDR3: TGTGCCAGTAGTATAGTTCCAGGGGAGGGCACTGAAGCTTTCTTT. The V call is TRBV19, the J call TRBJ1-1; a possible D gene is TRBD1 (6 bases). The CDR3 is 15 amino acids. V was clipped by 1 base and J by 4 bases, with 13 bases between them. CDR1 and CDR2 from the germline V gene are LNHDA and SQIVND (reference sequence).

CDR3 DNA: TGTGCCAGTAGTAACAGGGCAGATACGCAGTATTTT. It encodes CASSNRADTQYF. V is TRBV19 and J is TRBJ2-3, with a possible D match to TRBD1 (6 bases). The V and J ends lost 4 bases and 4 bases respectively, with 6 bases between them. The V gene's germline CDR1 is LNHDA and CDR2 SQIVND (reference sequence). This CDR3 spans 12 amino acids.

The chain uses TRBV2 and TRBJ2-7, with TRBD2 matching over 10 bases. V lost 2 bases to trimming and J lost 1 base; unmatched junction nucleotides: 5. The CDR3 covers 16 residues. Germline values: CDR1 SNHLY, CDR2 FYNNEI. DNA for the CDR3: TGTGCCAGCAGTGAAACTAGCGGGAAAATGTCCTACGAGCAGTACTTC. It translates to CASSETSGKMSYEQYF.

This rearrangement joins TRBV11-2 to TRBJ2-7; D gene ambiguous. CDR3 length: 14 amino acids. Germline V gene sequence: CDR1 SGHAT, CDR2 FQNNGV. Trimming took 7 bases from V and 0 from J, leaving 13 bases between them. The CDR3 coding sequence is TGTGCCAGCACCGATACACACAGCTCCTACGAGCAGTACTTC. Protein sequence: CASTDTHSSYEQYF.

This clone appeared once. The genes are TRBV6-1 and TRBJ2-3, with D tentatively TRBD1 or TRBD2 (5 bases each). The germline V and J ends were trimmed by 3 bases and 2 bases, with 12 bases remaining between them. Looked up from germline, CDR1 is MNHNS and CDR2 is SASEGT. CDR3 size: 15 residues. In nucleotides, the CDR3 is TGTGCCAGCAGTGAGGGACCAAATTACACAGATACGCAGTATTTT. This encodes CASSEGPNYTDTQYF.

This chain links TRBV9 with TRBJ1-5, with TRBD1 matching 8 bases. Trimming removed 2 bases from V and 7 bases from J; junction bases left unmatched: 5. Per the germline V gene, CDR1 is SGDLS and CDR2 is YYNGEE. This CDR3 contains 14 residues. The CDR3 spells CASSVGTGSQPQHF. The CDR3 nucleotides are TGTGCCAGCAGCGTGGGGACAGGCTCCCAGCCCCAGCATTTT.

This chain connects TRBV5-1 to TRBJ2-7; D is unresolved. Germline CDR1 and CDR2: SGHRS and YFSETQ. The CDR3 runs to 15 residues. The germline V and J ends were trimmed by 4 bases and 2 bases, with 16 bases remaining between them. The DNA for the CDR3 is TGCGCCAGCAGCCCCCCTCCGCGGCCCCCCTACGAGCAGTACTTC. Protein: CASSPPPRPPYEQYF.

The chain combines TRBV29-1 with TRBJ2-7, with 12 bases fitting TRBD2. CDR1 and CDR2 (germline): SQVTM, ANQGSEA. The junction had 8 bases not matched to a gene; V was cut back by 7 bases and J by 1 base. CDR3 length: 15 residues. CDR3: CSATTGTSGSYEQYF. The CDR3 region has the DNA TGCAGCGCAACTACCGGGACTAGCGGGTCCTACGAGCAGTACTTC.

This sequence joins TRBV19 and TRBJ1-1, with TRBD1 identical over 7 bases. Germline V CDR1 and CDR2: LNHDA, SQIVND (reference sequence). The CDR3 runs 15 residues. V was clipped by 6 bases and J by 5 bases; unmatched bases: 12. CDR3 in amino acids: CASSLQGLMGTEAFF. For the CDR3, the DNA is TGTGCCAGTAGCCTACAGGGGCTTATGGGGACTGAAGCTTTCTTT. The variable domain in full, completed from reference TRBV19 and TRBJ1-1, reads DGGITQSPKYLFRKEGQNVTLSCEQNLNHDAMYWYRQDPGQGLRLIYYSQIVNDFQKGDIAEGYSVSREKKESFPLTVTSAQKNPTAFYLCASSLQGLMGTEAFFGQGTRLTVV.

The rearrangement joins TRBV25-1 to TRBJ2-5; 7 bases match TRBD1. The V and J ends lost 6 bases and 4 bases, in that order; junction bases with no gene match: 2. CDR1 and CDR2 from the germline V gene are MGHDK and SYGVNS. There are 12 residues in the CDR3. The CDR3 DNA follows: TGTGCCAGCAGAGACAGGGTAGAGACCCAGTACTTC. This sequence encodes CASRDRVETQYF.

The CDR3 protein is CASSLVGEQYF. For the CDR3, the DNA is TGTGCCAGCAGCTTAGTGGGGGAGCAGTACTTC. The rearrangement links TRBV7-9 to TRBJ2-7; no reliable D call. The CDR3 has 11 amino acids. CDR1 and CDR2 from the germline V gene are SEHNR and FQNEAQ (reference sequence). V dropped 1 base and J dropped 7 bases, with 5 bases sitting between them.

V and J are TRBV6-1 and TRBJ2-3, with D unclear. Between the trimmed V and J ends, which lost 1 base and 10 bases, there was a span of 12 bases. Germline V CDR1 and CDR2: MNHNS, SASEGT. The CDR3 runs to 13 residues. The CDR3 sequence: CASSEEKNRSQYF. The CDR3 DNA reads TGTGCCAGCAGTGAAGAAAAGAACCGATCGCAGTATTTT.

Here the CDR3 DNA reads TGCGCCAGCAGCTTGGTGCCCGGGGAAGAGACCCAGTACTTC. Its protein is CASSLVPGEETQYF. This chain uses TRBV5-1 with TRBJ2-5, with D maybe TRBD2 (5 bases). The CDR3 is 14 amino acids. The germline gives CDR1 SGHRS, CDR2 YFSETQ. The V gene lost 0 bases and the J gene lost 3 bases, with 9 bases spanning the gap. Full variable domain (rest looked up from reference TRBV5-1 and TRBJ2-5): KAGVTQTPRYLIKTRGQQVTLSCSPISGHRSVSWYQQTPGQGLQFLFEYFSETQRNKGNFPGRFSGRQFSNSRSEMNVSTLELGDSALYLCASSLVPGEETQYFGPGTRLLVL.

The rearrangement links TRBV6-5 to TRBJ1-6; no clear D gene. Germline lookup yields CDR1 MNHEY and CDR2 SVGAGI. Trimming stripped 8 bases from V and 7 bases from J, with 9 bases between. The CDR3 has 12 amino acids. The CDR3 is CASGDGNSPLHF. The CDR3 DNA reads TGTGCCAGCGGCGACGGAAATTCACCCCTCCACTTT.

The rearrangement links TRBV27 to TRBJ1-6, with D hard to call. The CDR3 totals 14 residues. The V and J ends lost 5 bases and 5 bases respectively, with 10 bases between them. Germline V gene lookup returns CDR1 MNHEY and CDR2 SMNVEV (reference sequence). CDR3 residues: CASSMRADNSPLHF. In nucleotides, the CDR3 is TGTGCCAGCAGTATGAGGGCCGATAATTCACCCCTCCACTTT.

The rearrangement uses TRBV5-1 and TRBJ2-2, with D perhaps TRBD1 or TRBD2 (5 bases each). This CDR3 spans 15 amino acids. Trimming pared 4 bases from V and 5 bases from J, leaving 15 bases between. Germline V gene lookup returns CDR1 SGHRS and CDR2 YFSETQ. This chain's CDR3 is CASSMDTGKTGELFF. In DNA, the CDR3 is TGCGCCAGCAGCATGGACACGGGAAAAACCGGGGAGCTGTTTTTT.

This sequence joins TRBV29-1 and TRBJ2-7; D might be TRBD1 or TRBD2, each matching 6 bases. The germline V gene has CDR1 SQVTM and CDR2 ANQGSEA. CDR3 length: 12 amino acids. The germline V and J ends were trimmed by 7 bases and 3 bases, with 13 bases remaining between them. CDR3 residues: CSARQDYYEQYF. DNA for the CDR3: TGCAGCGCCCGACAGGACTACTACGAGCAGTACTTC.

V usage is TRBV29-1 and J usage is TRBJ1-4, with TRBD1 as a possible D gene (6 bases). Looked up from germline, CDR1 is SQVTM and CDR2 is ANQGSEA. The CDR3 covers 15 residues. V lost 4 bases and J 0 bases, leaving 12 bases between the germline ends. Here the CDR3 reads CSVAPDRSTNEKLFF. For the CDR3, the DNA is TGCAGCGTTGCCCCTGACAGGTCAACTAATGAAAAACTGTTTTTT.

V and J are TRBV4-3 and TRBJ2-1, with no clear D. This CDR3 contains 13 residues. The germline V and J ends were trimmed by 1 base and 6 bases, with 7 bases remaining between them. The germline V gene has CDR1 LGHNA and CDR2 YSLEER. CDR3 in DNA: TGCGCCAGCAGCCAAGTGGGTAGCAATGAGCAGTTCTTC. It specifies CASSQVGSNEQFF.

The chain recombines TRBV21-1 with TRBJ2-5; the table's TRBD1 call for D was not verified on the DNA. TRBV21-1 is an annotated pseudogene. This CDR3 is built from 18 residues. The CDR3 DNA is TGTGCCAGCAGCTCAAAGATTCCCAGGGGAAGGTTGCGAGAGACCCAGTACTTC. Its translation: CASSSKIPRGRLRETQYF.